This T cell receptor (beta chain) was identified during a study of a mutant IDH1 vaccine in newly diagnosed glioma. Study-level information: Averaging 40.4 years of age, treated patients were about 60% male and approximately 38% female. Therapy received beforehand was radiotherapy, temozolomide, or both, with most patients given both. Study observations and caveats: Altogether, 80% to 95% of patients exhibited vaccine-induced immune responses.

For this clone: What it binds is not known.

Germline-derived CDR1 and CDR2 are SGHNT and YYREEE (reference sequence). V trimming: 1 base; J trimming: 5 bases; junction bases outside the gene matches: 6. The CDR3 spans 16 residues. Generated by immunoSEQ multiplex PCR, the TCRdb table keeps only in-frame clones and is missing some. The sample lists about 33,000 clones; around 80% were seen once. Time point of the sample: week 35, safety follow-up. The content of each vaccine dose was 300 ug of mutant IDH1 20-mer peptide, and topical imiquimod accompanied it. The chain combines TRBV5-4 with TRBJ2-2, with 9 bases identical to TRBD2. The sample in question was PBMCs, obtained from a glioma patient whose treatment included an IDH1 peptide vaccine. This clonotype was sampled from a man between 40 and 49 years old with glioma. Some clones in this sample may be carry-over from other donors' samples. CDR3 loop: CASSLPSSGVTGELFF. The CDR3 DNA is TGTGCCAGCAGCTTGCCCTCTAGCGGGGTAACCGGGGAGCTGTTTTTT.